This entry describes one TCR beta chain. This specimen belongs to a study of blood T cell repertoires in COVID-19. Background on the study: Sample material is recorded as cDNA or gDNA derived from T cells, B-cell-depleted T cells, or PBMCs.

Across 20 to 25 US areas, participants ranged in age from 18 to 89 years. Among Cohort 3 donors, those recovered had two negative PCRs, clearance, or symptom resolution. The CDR3 consists of 13 residues. Trimming took off 2 bases at V and 8 bases at J, with 12 bases between the two ends. Germline CDR1 MNHEY, CDR2 SVGAGI. Measured with immunoSEQ multiplex PCR; TCRdb has only the in-frame clones, and not every one. The sample shows fewer than 350,000 clones, around 90% of them seen only once. The sequence came from a woman in her thirties or forties who had recovered from COVID-19. The sequencing sample was made of PBMCs or T cells enriched from blood (not recorded which). This chain connects TRBV6-5 to TRBJ1-2, with D perhaps matching TRBD1 (6 bases). The CDR3 nucleotides are TGTGCCAGCAGTTACGGTGGGACAAGGGGCTACACCTTC. Its translation: CASSYGGTRGYTF.